These T cell receptor beta chains were read from a single sample in a study of metastatic and nonmetastatic thyroid tumors. TCRdb reprocessed the PCR reads via MiXCR. The sample lists about 10,000 clones; approximately 32% were seen once. The sample consisted of tumor tissue. The receptors were sampled from a female donor with papillary thyroid cancer or a benign thyroid nodule (not recorded which). Some clones in this sample may be carry-over from other donors' samples. CDR3s include the opening cysteine and the closing phenylalanine or tryptophan. The D gene is left open where the match is weak. Expanded clones get a size class; other rows say once, few or many, or leave the size out.

clone size	V gene	J gene	D gene	CDR3 protein	CDR3 DNA
medium-sized	TRBV27	TRBJ2-6	TRBD1	CASGDRASSGANVLTF	TGTGCCAGCGGGGACAGGGCTTCATCTGGGGCCAACGTCCTGACTTTC
.	TRBV28	TRBJ2-2	.	CASSPGPGRAKAGELFF	TGTGCCAGCAGTCCCGGTCCCGGCAGGGCGAAGGCCGGGGAGCTGTTTTTT
medium-sized	TRBV6-6	TRBJ2-2	TRBD2	CASNMGLAGGDNTGELFF	TGTGCCAGCAATATGGGACTAGCGGGAGGAGATAACACCGGGGAGCTGTTTTTT
few	TRBV28	TRBJ2-1	TRBD2	CASSLGAGEAYNEQFF	TGTGCCAGCTCGCTCGGGGCGGGAGAAGCCTACAATGAGCAGTTCTTC
many	TRBV12-3/TRBV12-4	TRBJ2-3	.	CASSFSNRPSTDTQYF	TGTGCCAGCAGTTTCTCTAACAGGCCCAGCACAGATACGCAGTATTTT
.	TRBV19	TRBJ2-1	.	CASSSWGSYNEHFF	TGCGCCAGTAGTAGTTGGGGAAGCTACAATGAGCATTTCTTC
.	TRBV11-2	TRBJ2-3	.	CASSSQGGVTDTQYF	TGTGCCAGCAGCTCACAGGGCGGAGTCACAGATACGCAGTATTTT
medium-sized	TRBV6-2/TRBV6-3	TRBJ2-3	TRBD2	CASSFRLAGVKEDTQYF	TGTGCCAGCAGTTTCAGACTAGCGGGAGTGAAGGAAGATACGCAGTATTTT
.	TRBV5-1	TRBJ1-1	.	CASSLRTGNTEAFF	TGCGCCAGCAGCTTGCGGACGGGTAACACTGAAGCTTTCTTT
.	TRBV20-1	TRBJ1-2	TRBD1	CSAYGQGAGGYTF	TGCAGTGCCTACGGACAGGGGGCTGGTGGCTACACCTTC